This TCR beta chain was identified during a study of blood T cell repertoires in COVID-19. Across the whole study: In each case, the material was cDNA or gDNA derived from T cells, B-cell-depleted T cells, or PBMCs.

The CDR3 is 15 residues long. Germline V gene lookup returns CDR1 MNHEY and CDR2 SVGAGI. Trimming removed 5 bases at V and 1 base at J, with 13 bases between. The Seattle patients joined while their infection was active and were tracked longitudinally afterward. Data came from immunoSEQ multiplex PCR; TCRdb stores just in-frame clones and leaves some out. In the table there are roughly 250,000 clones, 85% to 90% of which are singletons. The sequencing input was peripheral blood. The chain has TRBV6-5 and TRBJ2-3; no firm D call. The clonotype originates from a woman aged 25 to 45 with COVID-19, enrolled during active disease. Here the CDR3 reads CASSLGARRTDTQYF. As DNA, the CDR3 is TGTGCCAGCAGTCTTGGAGCCCGCCGCACAGATACGCAGTATTTT.